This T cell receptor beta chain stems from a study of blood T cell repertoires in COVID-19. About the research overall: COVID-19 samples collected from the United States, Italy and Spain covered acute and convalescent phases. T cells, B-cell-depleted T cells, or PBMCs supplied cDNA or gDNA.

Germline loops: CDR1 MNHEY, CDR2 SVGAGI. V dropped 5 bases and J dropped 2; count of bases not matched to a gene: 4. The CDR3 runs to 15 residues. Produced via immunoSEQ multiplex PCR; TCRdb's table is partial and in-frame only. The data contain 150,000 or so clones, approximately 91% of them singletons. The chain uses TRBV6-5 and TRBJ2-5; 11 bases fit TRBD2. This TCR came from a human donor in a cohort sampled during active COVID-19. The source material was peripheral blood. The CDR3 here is CASSRIAGGQETQYF. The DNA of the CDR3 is TGTGCCAGCAGTCGGATAGCGGGGGGGCAAGAGACCCAGTACTTC.